This T cell receptor beta chain is drawn from a study of blood T cell repertoires in COVID-19. Under the authors' procedure: Cell counts per sample came from amplifying reference gene primers. Clones were sequenced by immunoSEQ multiplex PCR, and TCRdb holds only the in-frame ones, with some missing. V and J calls and clone size are copied from that table; D and trimming were computed from the DNA. Of some 260,000 clones listed, 85% to 90% are singletons. CDR1 is LGHDT, CDR2 YNNKEL, per germline (reference sequence). The length of the CDR3 is 17 residues. Trimming cost V 1 base and J 1 base; bases outside gene matches: 4. The study drew participants aged about 18 to 89 years from some 24 US areas.

The sequencing sample was made of PBMCs or T cells enriched from blood (not recorded which). The chain uses TRBV3-1 (or the pseudogene TRBV3-2) and TRBJ2-5; 12 bases line up with TRBD2. This sequence originates from a middle-aged man who had recovered from COVID-19. This CDR3 reads CASSQGGTSGSQETQYF. In DNA form, the CDR3 reads TGTGCCAGCAGCCAAGGAGGGACTAGCGGGTCCCAAGAGACCCAGTACTTC.